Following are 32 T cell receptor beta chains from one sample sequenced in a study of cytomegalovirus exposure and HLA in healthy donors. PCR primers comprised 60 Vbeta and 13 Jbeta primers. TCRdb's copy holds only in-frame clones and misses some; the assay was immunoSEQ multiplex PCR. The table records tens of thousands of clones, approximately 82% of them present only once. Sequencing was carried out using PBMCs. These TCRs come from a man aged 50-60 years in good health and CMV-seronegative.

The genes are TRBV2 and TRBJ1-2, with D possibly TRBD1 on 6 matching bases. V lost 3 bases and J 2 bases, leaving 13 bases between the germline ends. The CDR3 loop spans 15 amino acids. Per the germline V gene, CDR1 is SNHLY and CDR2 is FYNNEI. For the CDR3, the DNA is TGTGCCAGCAGTGACCCCAGGGGCGAGAACTATGGCTACACCTTC. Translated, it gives CASSDPRGENYGYTF.

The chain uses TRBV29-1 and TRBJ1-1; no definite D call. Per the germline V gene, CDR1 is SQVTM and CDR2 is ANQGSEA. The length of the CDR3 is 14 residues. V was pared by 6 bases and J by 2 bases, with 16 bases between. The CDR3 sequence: CSVGVGRINTEAFF. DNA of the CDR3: TGCAGCGTAGGTGTGGGGAGAATTAACACTGAAGCTTTCTTT.

The CDR3: CASSQDARDYNQPQHF. Written as DNA, the CDR3 is TGCGCCAGCAGCCAAGATGCCAGGGATTACAATCAGCCCCAGCATTTT. The chain uses TRBV4-3 and TRBJ1-5, with D perhaps matching TRBD1 (5 bases). The CDR3 totals 16 residues. CDR1 and CDR2 from the germline V gene are LGHNA and YSLEER. The V end lost 0 bases, the J end lost 3 bases, and 12 bases lay between the germline ends.

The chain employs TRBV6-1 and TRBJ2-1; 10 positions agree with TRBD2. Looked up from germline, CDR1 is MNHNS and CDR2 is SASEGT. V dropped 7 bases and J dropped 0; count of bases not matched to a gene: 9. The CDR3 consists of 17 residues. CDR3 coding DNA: TGTGCCAGCAATGACCCTAGCGGGGGTGACTCCTACAATGAGCAGTTCTTC. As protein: CASNDPSGGDSYNEQFF.

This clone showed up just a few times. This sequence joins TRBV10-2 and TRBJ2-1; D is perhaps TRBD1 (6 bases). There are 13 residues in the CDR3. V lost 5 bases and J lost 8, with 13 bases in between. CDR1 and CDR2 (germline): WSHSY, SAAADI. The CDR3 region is CASSTGRVYEQFF. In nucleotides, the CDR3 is TGCGCCAGCAGTACAGGGAGAGTCTATGAGCAGTTCTTC.

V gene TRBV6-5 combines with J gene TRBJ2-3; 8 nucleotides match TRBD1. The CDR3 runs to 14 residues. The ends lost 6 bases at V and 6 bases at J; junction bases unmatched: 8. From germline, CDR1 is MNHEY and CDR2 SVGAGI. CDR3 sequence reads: CASSQRTGLDTQYF. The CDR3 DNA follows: TGTGCCAGCAGCCAGAGGACAGGGTTGGATACGCAGTATTTT.

CDR3 nucleotides: TGTGCCAGCAGCTCCACAGGGCACGAACTGTTTTTT. It encodes CASSSTGHELFF. This chain joins TRBV7-9 and TRBJ1-4; possible D gene TRBD1, 6 bases. V dropped 4 bases and J dropped 12 bases, with 12 bases sitting between them. The CDR3 is 12 residues long. The germline V gene encodes CDR1 SEHNR and CDR2 FQNEAQ (reference sequence).

CDR3 bases: TGTGCCAGCAGACTATCGGGGCAGGGGCTCCGAGAGCAGTACTTC. It encodes CASRLSGQGLREQYF. The chain is built from TRBV6-1 and TRBJ2-7; D possibly corresponds to TRBD1 (6 bases). This CDR3 has 15 residues. V lost 6 bases, J lost 7 bases, and 22 bases lay in between. Germline V gene sequence: CDR1 MNHNS, CDR2 SASEGT.

CDR3 region: CASSYLGLNTEAFF. CDR3 coding DNA: TGTGCCAGCAGCTATCTAGGTTTGAACACTGAAGCTTTCTTT. The V call is TRBV11-2, the J call TRBJ1-1, with no clear D. The V end was cut by 4 bases, the J end by 0 bases, with 9 bases between. CDR1 and CDR2 from the germline V gene are SGHAT and FQNNGV. CDR3 length equals 14 residues.

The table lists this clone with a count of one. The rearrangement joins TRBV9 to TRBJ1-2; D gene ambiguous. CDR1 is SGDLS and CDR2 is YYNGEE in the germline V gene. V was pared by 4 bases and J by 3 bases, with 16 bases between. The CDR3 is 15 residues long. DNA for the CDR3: TGTGCCAGCAGCCCAGGCGGGCAGAGTTACTATGGCTACACCTTC. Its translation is CASSPGGQSYYGYTF. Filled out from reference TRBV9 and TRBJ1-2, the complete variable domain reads DSGVTQTPKHLITATGQRVTLRCSPRSGDLSVYWYQQSLDQGLQFLIQYYNGEERAKGNILERFSAQQFPDLHSELNLSSLELGDSALYFCASSPGGQSYYGYTFGSGTRLTVV.

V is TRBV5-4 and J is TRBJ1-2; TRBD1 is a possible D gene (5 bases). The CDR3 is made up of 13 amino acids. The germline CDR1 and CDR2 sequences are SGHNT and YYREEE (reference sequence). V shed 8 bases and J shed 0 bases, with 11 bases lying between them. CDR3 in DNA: TGTGCCAGTCAGGGCAGTGCTAACTATGGCTACACCTTC. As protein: CASQGSANYGYTF.

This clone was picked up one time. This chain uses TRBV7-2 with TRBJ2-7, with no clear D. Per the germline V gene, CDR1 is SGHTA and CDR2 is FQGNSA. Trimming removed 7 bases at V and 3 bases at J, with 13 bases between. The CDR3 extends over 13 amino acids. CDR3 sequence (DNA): TGTGCCAGCACCCCCCAAACCTACTACGAGCAGTACTTC. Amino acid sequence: CASTPQTYYEQYF.

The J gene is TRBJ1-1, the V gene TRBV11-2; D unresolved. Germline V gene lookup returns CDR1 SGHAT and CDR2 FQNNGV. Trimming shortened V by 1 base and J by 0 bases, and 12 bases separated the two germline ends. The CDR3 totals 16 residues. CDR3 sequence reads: CASSLGRGSLNTEAFF. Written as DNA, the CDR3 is TGTGCCAGCAGCTTAGGGCGAGGGTCTTTGAACACTGAAGCTTTCTTT.

CDR3 DNA sequence: TGCGCCAGCAGCTTGGCCGAGGGGGACAGGGGTAGCTACACCTTC. The encoded protein is CASSLAEGDRGSYTF. The chain employs TRBV5-1 and TRBJ1-2; 10 bases match TRBD1. V trimming: 0 bases; J trimming: 9 bases; junction bases outside the gene matches: 8. Germline V gene data show CDR1 as SGHRS and CDR2 as YFSETQ. The CDR3 is 15 amino acids.

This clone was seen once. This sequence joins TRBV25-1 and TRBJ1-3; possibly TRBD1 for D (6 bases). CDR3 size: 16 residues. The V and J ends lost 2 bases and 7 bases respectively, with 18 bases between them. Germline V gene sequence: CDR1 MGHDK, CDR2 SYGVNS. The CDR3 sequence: CASSEGYRVEGNTIYF. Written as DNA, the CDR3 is TGTGCCAGCAGTGAAGGATACAGGGTCGAGGGGAACACCATATATTTT.

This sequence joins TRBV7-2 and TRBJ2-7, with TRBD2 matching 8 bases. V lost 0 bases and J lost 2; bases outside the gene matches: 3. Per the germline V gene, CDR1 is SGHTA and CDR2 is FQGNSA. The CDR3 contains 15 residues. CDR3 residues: CASSLASGGTYEQYF. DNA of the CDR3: TGTGCCAGCAGCTTAGCCAGCGGGGGAACCTACGAGCAGTACTTC.

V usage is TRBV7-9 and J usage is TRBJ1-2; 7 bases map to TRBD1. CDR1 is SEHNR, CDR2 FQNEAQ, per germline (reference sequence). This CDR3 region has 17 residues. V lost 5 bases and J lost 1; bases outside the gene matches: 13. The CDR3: CASSASLGGTDNYGYTF. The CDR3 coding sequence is TGTGCCAGCAGCGCATCTCTTGGAGGGACAGATAACTATGGCTACACCTTC.

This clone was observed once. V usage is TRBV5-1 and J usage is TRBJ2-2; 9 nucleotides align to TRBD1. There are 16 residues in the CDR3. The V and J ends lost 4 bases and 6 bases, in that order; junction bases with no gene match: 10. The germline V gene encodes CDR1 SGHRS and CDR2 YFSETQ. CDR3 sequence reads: CASSIAGTGRAGELFF. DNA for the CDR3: TGCGCCAGCAGCATTGCCGGGACAGGGAGGGCCGGGGAGCTGTTTTTT.

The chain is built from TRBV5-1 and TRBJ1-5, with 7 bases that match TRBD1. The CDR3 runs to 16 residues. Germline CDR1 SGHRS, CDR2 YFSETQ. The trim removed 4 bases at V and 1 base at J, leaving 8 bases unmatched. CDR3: CASSQGQLGSNQPQHF. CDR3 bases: TGCGCCAGCAGCCAGGGACAGCTGGGAAGCAATCAGCCCCAGCATTTT.

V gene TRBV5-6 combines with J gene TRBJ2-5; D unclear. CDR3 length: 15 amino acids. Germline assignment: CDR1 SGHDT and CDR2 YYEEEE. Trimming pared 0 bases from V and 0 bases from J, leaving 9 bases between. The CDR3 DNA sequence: TGTGCCAGCAGCTTGGCCGACACGAACCAAGAGACCCAGTACTTC. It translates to CASSLADTNQETQYF.

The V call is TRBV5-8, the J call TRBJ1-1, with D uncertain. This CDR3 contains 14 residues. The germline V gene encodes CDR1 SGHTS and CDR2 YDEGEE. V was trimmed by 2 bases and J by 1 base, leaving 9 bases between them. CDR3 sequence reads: CASSFLASNTEAFF. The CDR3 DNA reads TGTGCCAGCAGCTTCTTAGCCTCGAACACTGAAGCTTTCTTT. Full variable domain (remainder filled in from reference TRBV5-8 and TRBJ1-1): EAGVTQSPTHLIKTRGQQATLRCSPISGHTSVYWYQQALGLGLQFLLWYDEGEERNRGNFPPRFSGRQFPNYSSELNVNALELEDSALYLCASSFLASNTEAFFGQGTRLTVV.

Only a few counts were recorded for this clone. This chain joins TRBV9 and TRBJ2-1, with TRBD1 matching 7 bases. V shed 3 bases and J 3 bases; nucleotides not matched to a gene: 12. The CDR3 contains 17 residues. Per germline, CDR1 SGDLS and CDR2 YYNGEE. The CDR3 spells CASSASRDRNIYNEQFF. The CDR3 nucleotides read TGTGCCAGCAGCGCTAGCCGGGACAGAAATATCTACAATGAGCAGTTCTTC.

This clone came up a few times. The CDR3 DNA reads as TGTGCCAGTAGGATGCTACAGGGGGCCTATAATTCACCCCTCCACTTT. Translating it yields CASRMLQGAYNSPLHF. The V call is TRBV19, the J call TRBJ1-6; 8 bases fit TRBD1. This CDR3 has 16 residues. Trimming removed 6 bases from V and 2 bases from J; junction bases left unmatched: 6. Germline values: CDR1 LNHDA, CDR2 SQIVND (reference sequence). The whole variable domain, filled in from reference TRBV19 and TRBJ1-6, reads DGGITQSPKYLFRKEGQNVTLSCEQNLNHDAMYWYRQDPGQGLRLIYYSQIVNDFQKGDIAEGYSVSREKKESFPLTVTSAQKNPTAFYLCASRMLQGAYNSPLHFGNGTRLTVT.

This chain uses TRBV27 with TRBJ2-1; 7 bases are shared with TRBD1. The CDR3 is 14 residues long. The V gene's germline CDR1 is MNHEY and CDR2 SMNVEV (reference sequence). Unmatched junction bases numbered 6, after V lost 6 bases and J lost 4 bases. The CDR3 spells CASSLGDRYNEQFF. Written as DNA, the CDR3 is TGTGCCAGCAGCCTCGGGGACAGATACAATGAGCAGTTCTTC.

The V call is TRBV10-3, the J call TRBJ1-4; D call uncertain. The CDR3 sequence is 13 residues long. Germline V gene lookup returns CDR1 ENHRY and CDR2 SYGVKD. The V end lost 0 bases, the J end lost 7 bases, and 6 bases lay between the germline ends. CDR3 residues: CAISESSGEKLFF. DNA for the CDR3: TGTGCCATCAGTGAGTCGAGCGGTGAAAAACTGTTTTTT.

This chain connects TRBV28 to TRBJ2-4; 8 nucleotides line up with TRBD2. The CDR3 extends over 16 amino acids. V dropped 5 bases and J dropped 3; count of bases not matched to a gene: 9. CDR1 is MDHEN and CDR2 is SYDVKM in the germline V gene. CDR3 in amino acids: CASSLPTGGDKNIQYF. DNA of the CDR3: TGTGCCAGCAGTCTCCCTACGGGGGGGGACAAAAACATTCAGTACTTC.

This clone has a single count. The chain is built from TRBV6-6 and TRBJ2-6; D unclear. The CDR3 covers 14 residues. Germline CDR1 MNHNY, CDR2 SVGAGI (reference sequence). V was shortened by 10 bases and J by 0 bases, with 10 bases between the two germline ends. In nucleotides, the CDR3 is TGTGCCACCCTAAAAAGCTCTGGGGCCAACGTCCTGACTTTC. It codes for CATLKSSGANVLTF.

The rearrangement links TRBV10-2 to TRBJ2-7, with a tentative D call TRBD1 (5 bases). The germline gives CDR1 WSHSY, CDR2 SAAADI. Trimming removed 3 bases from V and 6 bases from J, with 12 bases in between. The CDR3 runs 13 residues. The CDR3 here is CASSDRVIGEQYF. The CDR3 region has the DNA TGCGCCAGCAGTGACAGGGTGATTGGCGAGCAGTACTTC.

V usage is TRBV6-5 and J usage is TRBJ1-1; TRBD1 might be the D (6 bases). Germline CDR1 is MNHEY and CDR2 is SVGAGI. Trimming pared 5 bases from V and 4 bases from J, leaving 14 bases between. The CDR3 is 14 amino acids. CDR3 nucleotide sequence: TGTGCCAGCAGTAGGGGGTCTTGGGGCACTGAAGCTTTCTTT. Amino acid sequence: CASSRGSWGTEAFF.

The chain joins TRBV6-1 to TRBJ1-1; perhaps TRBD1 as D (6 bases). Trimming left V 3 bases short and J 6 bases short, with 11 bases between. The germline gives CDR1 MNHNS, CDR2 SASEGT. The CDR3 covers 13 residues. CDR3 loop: CASSEVPGAEAFF. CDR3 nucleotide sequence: TGTGCCAGCAGTGAGGTTCCAGGGGCTGAAGCTTTCTTT.

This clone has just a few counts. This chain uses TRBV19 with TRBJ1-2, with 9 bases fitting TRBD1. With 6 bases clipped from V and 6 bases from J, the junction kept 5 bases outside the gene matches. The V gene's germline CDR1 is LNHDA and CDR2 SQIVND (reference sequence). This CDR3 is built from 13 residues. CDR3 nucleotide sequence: TGTGCCAGTAGCAGGGGACAGGGAAATGGCTACACCTTC. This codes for CASSRGQGNGYTF. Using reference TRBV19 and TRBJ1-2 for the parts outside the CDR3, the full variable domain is DGGITQSPKYLFRKEGQNVTLSCEQNLNHDAMYWYRQDPGQGLRLIYYSQIVNDFQKGDIAEGYSVSREKKESFPLTVTSAQKNPTAFYLCASSRGQGNGYTFGSGTRLTVV.

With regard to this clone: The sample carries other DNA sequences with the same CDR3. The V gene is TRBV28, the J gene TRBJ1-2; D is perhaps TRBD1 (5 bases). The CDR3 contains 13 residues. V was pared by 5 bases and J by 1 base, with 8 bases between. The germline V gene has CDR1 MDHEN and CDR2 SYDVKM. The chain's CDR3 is CASSRTNNYGYTF. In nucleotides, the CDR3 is TGTGCCAGCAGTAGGACAAATAACTATGGCTACACCTTC.